This entry features one T cell receptor beta chain sequence. This receptor's antigen is unknown. No much larger clonotype is one base removed from it; base qualities were not supplied. Each collaborating institution followed its own protocols to collect whole blood in K2EDTA tubes. For TCRbeta analysis, collaborators shipped samples in one of three forms: frozen whole blood, isolated PBMCs, or DNA extracted from either of those sample types. The CDR3 holds 15 amino acids from the cysteine to the phenylalanine. Only the CDR3 DNA is retained, 45 bases long and in frame from the first base. The V and J ends are trimmed by 1 base and 5 bases, leaving 14 bases between them. The germline V gene yields SGHVS for CDR1 and FQNEAQ for CDR2. The data were taken from a study of blood T cell repertoires in COVID-19 (TCRdb year 2020). Concerning the study at large: Samples covering the acute and convalescent phases of COVID-19 were provided by collaborators in the United States, Italy and Spain. Where available, HLA class I and class II types were taken from metadata supplied by the sample provider and were not determined by assay-based typing. The repertoires were released in a freely available public database meant as a resource for research on the immune response to SARS-CoV-2. The material from the prospective study consisted of cDNA or gDNA derived from T cells, B-cell-depleted T cells, or PBMCs. The sample metadata nearly always contained a de-identified subject ID, COVID-19 status, age in years and sex. Samples were obtained from the ongoing ImmuneRACE study (first 160 participants) and from 1,254 subjects provided by 6 global collaborators. Subjects who had been exposed to COVID-19, were actively infected with it, or had recovered from it provided the deeply sampled blood TCRbeta repertoires that made up the dataset. Overall study results and their limits: Clinical and demographic metadata were provided uncurated, with the amount varying by source and participant.

TCRbeta CDR3 regions were amplified from genomic DNA using the immunoSEQ Assay, a bias-controlled multiplex PCR. On the authors' methods: Within the assay, amplification of reference gene primers was used to estimate how many nucleated cells each sample contained. To quantify the absolute abundance of each unique TCRbeta CDR3 rearrangement, sequence reads were collapsed and filtered. For each sample, productive Simpson clonality was calculated as the square root of Simpson's diversity index over productive rearrangements. TCRdb stores this immuneACCESS table with in-frame sequences only. Part of the clones is absent; in the studies checked, under half of the shortfall reflects unresolved V genes, and no reason is known for the rest. V, J and clone size are those of that table, while D and trimming were read from the DNA. The sample yields about 120,000 clones; over 70% were counted once. Jointly, the top ten make up over 2% of the sample.

This TCR was recovered from a man between 70 and 80 years old with acute or convalescent COVID-19. The sequence joins TRBV7-8 to TRBJ1-1; D gene: possibly TRBD1, on 5 matching bases. The source material was peripheral blood. The CDR3 protein: CASSLGFQGSTEAFF. The DNA is TGTGCCAGCAGCTTAGGTTTCCAGGGAAGTACTGAAGCTTTCTTT.